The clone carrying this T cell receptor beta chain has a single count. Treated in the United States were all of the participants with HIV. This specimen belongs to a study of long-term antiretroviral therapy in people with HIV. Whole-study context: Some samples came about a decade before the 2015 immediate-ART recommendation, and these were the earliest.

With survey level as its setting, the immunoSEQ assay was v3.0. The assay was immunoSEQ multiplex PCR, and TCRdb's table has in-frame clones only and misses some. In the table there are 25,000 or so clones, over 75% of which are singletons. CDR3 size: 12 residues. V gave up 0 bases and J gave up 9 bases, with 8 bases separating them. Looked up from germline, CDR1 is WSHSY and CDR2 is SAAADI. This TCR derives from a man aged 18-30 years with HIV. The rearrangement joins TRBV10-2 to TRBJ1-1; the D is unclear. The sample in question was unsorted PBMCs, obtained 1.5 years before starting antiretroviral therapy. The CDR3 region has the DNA TGCGCCAGCAGTGAGTCGCGGTACAAAGCTTTCTTT. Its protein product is CASSESRYKAFF.